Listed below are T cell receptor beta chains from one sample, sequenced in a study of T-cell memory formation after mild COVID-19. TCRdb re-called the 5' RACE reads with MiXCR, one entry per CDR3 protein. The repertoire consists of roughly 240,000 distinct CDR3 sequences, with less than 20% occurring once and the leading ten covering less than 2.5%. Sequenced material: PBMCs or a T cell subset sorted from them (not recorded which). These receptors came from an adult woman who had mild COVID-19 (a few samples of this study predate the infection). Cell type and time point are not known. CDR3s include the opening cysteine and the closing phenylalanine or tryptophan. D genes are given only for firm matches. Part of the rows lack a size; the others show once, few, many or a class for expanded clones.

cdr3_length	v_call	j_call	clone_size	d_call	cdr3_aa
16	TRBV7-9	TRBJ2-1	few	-	CASSPKERELSSEQFF
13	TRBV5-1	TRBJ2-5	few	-	CASSLSERGTQYF
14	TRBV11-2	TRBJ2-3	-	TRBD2	CASSTRGLAGTQYF
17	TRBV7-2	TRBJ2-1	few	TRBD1	CASSLRGGGQGSGEQFF
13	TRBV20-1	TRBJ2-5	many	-	CSAPLAQGETQYF
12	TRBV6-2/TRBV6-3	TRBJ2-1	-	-	CASRPPGPVQFF
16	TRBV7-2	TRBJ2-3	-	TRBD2	CASSLLVAGGADTQYF
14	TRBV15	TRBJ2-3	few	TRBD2	CATSRGSAGVPQYF
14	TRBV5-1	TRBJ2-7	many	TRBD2	CASSGTSGSYEQYF
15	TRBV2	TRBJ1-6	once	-	CASSDRPWREAPLHF
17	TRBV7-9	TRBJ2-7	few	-	CASSLKTGTPSHYEQYF
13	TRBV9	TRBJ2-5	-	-	CASNTGLGETQYF
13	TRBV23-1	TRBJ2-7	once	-	CASSQSEDYEQYF
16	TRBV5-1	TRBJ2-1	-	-	CASSWGGRASYNEQFF
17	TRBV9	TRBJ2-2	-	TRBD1	CASSVLGGQGATGELFF
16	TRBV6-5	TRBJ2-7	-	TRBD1	CASSYAWTGARSEQYF
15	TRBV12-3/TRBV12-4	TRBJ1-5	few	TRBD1	CASSQTTGVDQPQHF
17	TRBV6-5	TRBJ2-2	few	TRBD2	CASSYRLAGGYTGELFF
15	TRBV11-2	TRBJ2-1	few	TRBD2	CASTPRTSGADEQFF
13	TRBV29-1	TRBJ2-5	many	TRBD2	CSVSRVSGRDQYF
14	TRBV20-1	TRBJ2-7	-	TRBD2	CSASPAGRAYEQYF
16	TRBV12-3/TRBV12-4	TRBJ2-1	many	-	CATDHGGSLSYNEQFF
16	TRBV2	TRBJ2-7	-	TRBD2	CASSGGGLPSSYEQYF
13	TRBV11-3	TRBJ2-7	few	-	CASSLDPPSPTYF
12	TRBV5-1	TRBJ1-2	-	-	CASSPDKYGYTF
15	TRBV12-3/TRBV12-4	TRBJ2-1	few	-	CASSRGGLGNNEQFF
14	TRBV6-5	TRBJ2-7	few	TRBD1	CASSYLGTGAGQYF
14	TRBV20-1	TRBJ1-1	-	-	CSANTGTVNTEAFF
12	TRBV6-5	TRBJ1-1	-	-	CASRPTGGEAFF
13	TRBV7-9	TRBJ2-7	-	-	CASSLGTFYEQYF
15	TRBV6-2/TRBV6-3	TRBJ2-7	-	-	CASSYPGEVSYEQYF
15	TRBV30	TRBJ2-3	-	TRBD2	CAWRKTGGRTDTQYF
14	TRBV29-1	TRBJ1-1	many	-	CSVEVVRVNTEAFF
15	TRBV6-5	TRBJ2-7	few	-	CASSSQDSYSYEQYF
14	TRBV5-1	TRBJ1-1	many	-	CASRAQGVNTEAFF
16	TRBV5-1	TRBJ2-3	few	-	CASSLQGGALSDTQYF
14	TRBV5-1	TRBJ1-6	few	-	CASSLGDGSGPLHF
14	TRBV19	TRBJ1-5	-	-	CASSITGSNQPQHF
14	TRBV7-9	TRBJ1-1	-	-	CASSLQSGATEAFF
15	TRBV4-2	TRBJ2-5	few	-	CASSQAGRPQETQYF
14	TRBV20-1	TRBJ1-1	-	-	CSARGQGPNTEAFF
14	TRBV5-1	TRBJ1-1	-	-	CASSFTHVNTEAFF
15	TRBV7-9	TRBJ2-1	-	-	CASSQKSGVPNEQFF
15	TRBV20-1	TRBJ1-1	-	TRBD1	CSAVPTGATNTEAFF
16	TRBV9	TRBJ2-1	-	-	CASSVGGPTPQDEQFF
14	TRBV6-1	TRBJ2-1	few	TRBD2	CAIFGTSRVHEQFF
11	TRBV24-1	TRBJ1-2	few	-	CATSRGNGYTF
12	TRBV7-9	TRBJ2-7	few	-	CASSLASTEQYF
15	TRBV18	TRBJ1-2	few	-	CASSPRQEADYGYTF
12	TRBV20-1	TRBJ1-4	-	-	CSASHRDEKLFF